This T cell receptor (beta chain) was captured in a study of graft-versus-host responses after intestinal transplantation. Study information: Tacrolimus plus steroids were given to all recipients for about 3 years, preceded by anti-thymocyte globulin induction.

The CDR3 is 14 amino acids. V dropped 7 bases and J dropped 0 bases, with 12 bases sitting between them. Germline V gene sequence: CDR1 SNHLY, CDR2 FYNNEI. Libraries were prepared by immunoSEQ multiplex PCR; TCRdb keeps only in-frame clonotypes and omits some of them. The data hold 20,000 to 30,000 clones, with roughly 80% observed a single time. General observations from the study: After transplant, early declines in HvG clones were associated with peak levels of circulating GvH clones. Recipient marrow held GvH clones, some first seen in ileum or blood.

A note on this clone: Antigen: not known.

The origin of this receptor is a human patient who received an intestinal transplant, so some T cells may come from the graft donor. The rearrangement links TRBV2 to TRBJ1-1; D is uncertain. The material was PBMCs, obtained roughly 29 days after intestinal transplant. The CDR3 DNA reads as TGTGCCAGCATTCTAAGGACGTTGAACACTGAAGCTTTCTTT. Its translation: CASILRTLNTEAFF.